The 20 T cell receptor beta chains listed next were all sequenced from one sample in a study of T cell responses to AZD1222 COVID-19 vaccine. Sequenced by immunoSEQ multiplex PCR; TCRdb stores in-frame clones only, minus some. Among some 140,000 clones listed, more than 75% were seen once. Source: peripheral blood, taken on day 0 of AZD1222 vaccination. These receptor sequences come from an adult in good health.

This clone has just a few counts. The chain has TRBV2 and TRBJ2-4; D is ambiguous. Trimming stripped 8 bases from V and 1 base from J, with 12 bases between. This CDR3 has 14 amino acids. CDR1 is SNHLY and CDR2 is FYNNEI in the germline V gene. CDR3 DNA sequence: TGTGCCAGCGCAAAGGCATCCGCCAAAAACATTCAGTACTTC. Amino acids: CASAKASAKNIQYF.

The rearrangement uses TRBV7-2 and TRBJ2-1; D perhaps matches TRBD2 (5 bases). Trimming took off 3 bases at V and 4 bases at J, with 13 bases between the two ends. The CDR3 has 15 residues. From germline, CDR1 is SGHTA and CDR2 FQGNSA. CDR3: CASSLTLVSYNEQFF. The CDR3 bases are TGTGCCAGCAGCTTGACACTAGTTAGTTACAATGAGCAGTTCTTC.

V gene TRBV15 combines with J gene TRBJ1-3, with 10 bases identical to TRBD1. The CDR3 sequence is 16 residues long. The ends lost 5 bases at V and 0 bases at J; junction bases unmatched: 4. Germline CDR1 and CDR2: LNHNV and YYDKDF (reference sequence). CDR3 bases: TGTGCCACCAGCCGGGACAGGGGCATCTCTGGAAACACCATATATTTT. Its protein is CATSRDRGISGNTIYF.

V and J are TRBV25-1 and TRBJ2-7, with 7 positions matching TRBD2. The CDR3 contains 11 residues. Germline V gene lookup returns CDR1 MGHDK and CDR2 SYGVNS. Trimming at V came to 3 bases and at J to 13 bases, leaving 6 bases not matched to a gene. CDR3 bases: TGTGCCAGCAGTGAGGGAGGGTCAGTCTACTTC. Encoded protein: CASSEGGSVYF.

The chain has TRBV10-3 and TRBJ1-1, with D possibly TRBD1 on 6 matching bases. The CDR3 contains 15 residues. Germline assignment: CDR1 ENHRY and CDR2 SYGVKD. V was shortened by 5 bases and J by 4 bases, with 17 bases between the two germline ends. The CDR3 bases are TGTGCCATCAGTTTAAACAGGGTTTTGGGCACTGAAGCTTTCTTT. Amino acid sequence: CAISLNRVLGTEAFF.

The table lists this clone with a few counts. The junction departs from germline at one end; a sequencing error may be responsible. The rearrangement links TRBV7-7 to TRBJ2-1; D possibly corresponds to TRBD1 (6 bases). Germline-derived CDR1 and CDR2 are SSHAT and FNYEAQ (reference sequence). The CDR3 extends over 15 amino acids. CDR3 sequence reads: CASSLGTSSYNEQFF. The CDR3 nucleotides are TGTGCTAGCAGCTTAGGGACAAGCTCCTACAATGAGCAGTTCTTC.

This rearrangement joins TRBV7-3 to TRBJ2-1; possible D gene TRBD2, 6 bases. Trimming pared 5 bases from V and 4 bases from J, leaving 15 bases between. This CDR3 region has 15 residues. The germline gives CDR1 SGHTA, CDR2 FQGTGA. CDR3 protein: CASSPRRGRYNEQFF. The CDR3 bases are TGTGCCAGCAGCCCCCGCCGTGGGAGGTACAATGAGCAGTTCTTC.

The V call is TRBV5-4, the J call TRBJ2-7, with 7 bases lining up with TRBD2. The CDR3 contains 13 residues. Germline assignment: CDR1 SGHNT and CDR2 YYREEE (reference sequence). With V trimmed by 1 base and J by 7 bases, 5 bases remained unmatched. This chain's CDR3 is CASSLQWGGEQYF. Here the CDR3 DNA reads TGTGCCAGCAGCTTGCAGTGGGGAGGGGAGCAGTACTTC.

This clone was picked up one time. The rearrangement uses TRBV27 and TRBJ2-7; 11 nucleotides align to TRBD2. J lost 1 base, V lost 5 bases, and 4 bases had no gene match. The CDR3 is 15 residues long. Looked up from germline, CDR1 is MNHEY and CDR2 is SMNVEV (reference sequence). The CDR3 sequence: CASSPGTSGSYEQYF. In nucleotides, the CDR3 is TGTGCCAGCAGTCCTGGGACTAGCGGTTCCTACGAGCAGTACTTC.

The chain joins TRBV7-2 to TRBJ2-2; 8 nucleotides line up with TRBD1. Trimming took 5 bases from V and 7 from J; bases not matched to a gene: 9. The V gene's germline CDR1 is SGHTA and CDR2 FQGNSA. CDR3 length: 15 amino acids. Here the CDR3 DNA reads TGTGCCAGCAGCCCCGGACAGGGTGTTAGCGGGGAGCTGTTTTTT. Translating gives CASSPGQGVSGELFF.

The rearrangement links TRBV24-1 to TRBJ2-3, with D possibly matching TRBD2 (6 bases). Trimming left V 3 bases short and J 6 bases short, with 15 bases between. CDR3 size: 15 residues. CDR1 is KGHDR, CDR2 SFDVKD, per germline. As DNA, the CDR3 is TGTGCCACCAGTGATCTAGCCGGGAGACCCGATACGCAGTATTTT. Its protein product is CATSDLAGRPDTQYF.

This clone was detected once. The V and J genes are TRBV23-1 and TRBJ1-4; D is undetermined. TRBV23-1 is designated an ORF whose function remains uncertain. CDR3 size: 14 residues. V lost 11 bases to trimming and J lost 3 bases, with 16 bases between them. For the CDR3, the DNA is TGCGCCTGTGAACCAACTACATCTAATGAAAAACTGTTTTTT. This codes for CACEPTTSNEKLFF.

For the CDR3, the DNA is TGTGCCAGCAGTTTCGACTATGAAGCTTTCTTT. Amino acid sequence: CASSFDYEAFF. This chain joins TRBV5-6 and TRBJ1-1; D is unresolved. Germline CDR1 SGHDT, CDR2 YYEEEE. The CDR3 totals 11 residues. V shed 5 bases and J shed 7 bases, with 9 bases lying between them.

V and J are TRBV11-2 and TRBJ2-7, with D tentatively TRBD1 (6 bases). Germline V gene lookup returns CDR1 SGHAT and CDR2 FQNNGV. V gave up 1 base and J gave up 1 base, with 8 bases separating them. The CDR3 totals 14 residues. The CDR3 coding sequence is TGTGCCAGCAGCTTAGTGACAGGATCCTACGAGCAGTACTTC. Encoded protein: CASSLVTGSYEQYF. Using reference TRBV11-2 and TRBJ2-7 for the parts outside the CDR3, the full variable domain is EAGVAQSPRYKIIEKRQSVAFWCNPISGHATLYWYQQILGQGPKLLIQFQNNGVVDDSQLPKDRFSAERLKGVDSTLKIQPAKLEDSAVYLCASSLVTGSYEQYFGPGTRLTVT.

The chain recombines TRBV5-1 with TRBJ1-2; TRBD1 agrees at 9 bases. The CDR3 covers 17 residues. V was clipped by 0 bases and J by 4 bases; unmatched bases: 10. CDR1 and CDR2 (germline): SGHRS, YFSETQ. The CDR3 coding sequence is TGCGCCAGCAGCTTGGCCGGGAGGTCGGGACAGGGCTATGGCTACACCTTC. This gives the protein CASSLAGRSGQGYGYTF.

The chain recombines TRBV30 with TRBJ1-2, with 8 bases aligning to TRBD1. CDR3 length: 15 residues. CDR1 is GTSNPN, CDR2 SVGIG, per germline (reference sequence). V lost 2 bases to trimming and J lost 14 bases; unmatched junction nucleotides: 19. Here the CDR3 reads CAWSINPTGGTRWTF. CDR3 nucleotides: TGTGCCTGGAGTATTAACCCCACAGGGGGGACCCGTTGGACCTTC. Using reference TRBV30 and TRBJ1-2 for the parts outside the CDR3, the full variable domain is SQTIHQWPATLVQPVGSPLSLECTVEGTSNPNLYWYRQAAGRGLQLLFYSVGIGQISSEVPQNLSASRPQDRQFILSSKKLLLSDSGFYLCAWSINPTGGTRWTFGSGTRLTVV.

The chain combines TRBV10-3 with TRBJ1-5; 8 positions agree with TRBD1. J gave up 2 bases and V 2 bases, and 2 bases lay outside the gene matches. There are 15 residues in the CDR3. Germline V gives CDR1 ENHRY, CDR2 SYGVKD. In DNA form, the CDR3 reads TGTGCCATCAGTGAGATGGGACAGGGCAATCAGCCCCAGCATTTT. Translating gives CAISEMGQGNQPQHF.

This sequence joins TRBV6-5 and TRBJ1-3; 10 bases are a match to TRBD1. This CDR3 is 15 amino acids long. Trimming took 4 bases from V and 0 from J; bases not matched to a gene: 0. Germline V lookup: CDR1 MNHEY, CDR2 SVGAGI. CDR3 amino acids: CASSWDRGSGNTIYF. The CDR3 DNA follows: TGTGCCAGCAGTTGGGACAGGGGCTCTGGAAACACCATATATTTT.

The CDR3 DNA sequence: TGTGCCAGCAGCTTAGGAGCCCTCAGGGGCCCCTACAATGAGCAGTTCTTC. This sequence encodes CASSLGALRGPYNEQFF. The chain couples TRBV7-9 to TRBJ2-1, with D possibly TRBD1 on 6 matching bases. The CDR3 runs 17 residues. CDR1 is SEHNR, CDR2 FQNEAQ, per germline (reference sequence). Between the trimmed V and J ends, which lost 1 base and 2 bases, there was a span of 15 bases.

The chain employs TRBV7-8 and TRBJ2-2; the D is unclear. The CDR3 has 13 residues. V was clipped by 4 bases and J by 9 bases, with 12 bases between them. The germline V gene encodes CDR1 SGHVS and CDR2 FQNEAQ. In nucleotides, the CDR3 is TGTGCCAGCAGCTCCTTCGCTGTAAGGGAGCTGTTTTTT. Amino acid sequence: CASSSFAVRELFF. The variable domain in full, with the rest retrieved from reference TRBV7-8 and TRBJ2-2, is GAGVSQSPRYKVAKRGQDVALRCDPISGHVSLFWYQQALGQGPEFLTYFQNEAQLDKSGLPSDRFFAERPEGSVSTLKIQRTQQEDSAVYLCASSSFAVRELFFGEGSRLTVL.